Shown below are 7 T cell receptor beta chains from a single sample sequenced in a study of regulatory T cells in long-lasting Graves disease. Described time point: newly diagnosed GD, antithyroid drugs for less than 3 months. From RNA extracted from PBMCs, the TCR library was made. Building of the TCR beta libraries involved iRepertoire HTBI primers and Arm-PCR of CDR3 regions. TCRdb ran MiXCR on the multiplex PCR reads and lists one entry per CDR3 protein. The sample carries around 400,000 distinct CDR3 sequences, 10% to 15% recorded once. These same data were also listed under a study on T cells in Graves' hyperthyroidism and ophthalmopathy.

Sequencing was performed on peripheral blood mononuclear cells (PBMCs), taken at new diagnosis, from a patient treated with antithyroid drugs. These receptors all stem from a woman aged 18-29 years with Graves disease.

This clonotype has a count of ten or more. The chain is built from TRBV20-1 and TRBJ1-1, with D unclear. The germline V gene has CDR1 DFQATT and CDR2 SNEGSKA (reference sequence). The ends were cut back, 3 bases at V and 2 bases at J, with 7 bases in the middle. There are 12 residues in the CDR3. CDR3 loop: CSARTPNTEAFF. The CDR3 DNA sequence: TGCAGTGCTAGGACCCCCAACACTGAAGCTTTCTTT.

This clonotype has at least ten counts. V is TRBV20-1 and J is TRBJ2-7, with 10 bases lining up with TRBD2. This CDR3 region has 16 residues. Germline V gene lookup returns CDR1 DFQATT and CDR2 SNEGSKA (reference sequence). Trimming cost V 0 bases and J 3 bases; bases outside gene matches: 8. CDR3 in DNA: TGCAGTGCTAGAGATGTAGCCGGGACTAGCGTCTACGAGCAGTACTTC. Its translation is CSARDVAGTSVYEQYF.

The chain links TRBV19 to TRBJ2-6, with a tentative D call TRBD1 (5 bases). V was trimmed by 6 bases and J by 2 bases, leaving 11 bases between them. Germline CDR1 LNHDA, CDR2 SQIVND (reference sequence). The CDR3 has 15 amino acids. The CDR3 reads CASSIGAPGANVLTF. The CDR3 DNA sequence: TGTGCCAGTAGCATTGGGGCACCTGGGGCCAACGTCCTGACTTTC.

This clonotype has at least ten counts. J is TRBJ2-4 and V is TRBV29-1; the D is unclear. The ends were cut back, 1 base at V and 9 bases at J, with 7 bases in the middle. This CDR3 contains 11 residues. Germline V gene lookup returns CDR1 SQVTM and CDR2 ANQGSEA. Here the CDR3 DNA reads TGCAGCGTTGAAGCCGATGGCATTCAGTACTTC. It specifies CSVEADGIQYF.

This clonotype showed up many times. The rearrangement uses TRBV7-2 and TRBJ1-2, with a possible D match to TRBD1 (5 bases). Germline CDR1 is SGHTA and CDR2 is FQGNSA. Trimming removed 5 bases from V and 4 bases from J, with 20 bases in between. The CDR3 is made up of 16 amino acids. CDR3 sequence: CASSVGSGRVLYGYTF. CDR3 nucleotides: TGTGCCAGCAGCGTAGGGTCAGGCAGGGTACTCTATGGCTACACCTTC.

This clonotype was found many times. This sequence joins TRBV20-1 and TRBJ2-2; 10 nucleotides agree with TRBD2. The length of the CDR3 is 16 residues. After removal of 6 bases from V and 3 bases from J, the junction contained 10 bases not matched to a gene. Germline CDR1 is DFQATT and CDR2 is SNEGSKA (reference sequence). This chain's CDR3 is CSARRLLAGDTGELFF. DNA for the CDR3: TGCAGTGCGAGGAGACTGCTAGCGGGGGACACCGGGGAGCTGTTTTTT.

This clonotype showed up many times. The chain has TRBV7-9 and TRBJ2-7, with a tentative D call TRBD2 (6 bases). The germline CDR1 and CDR2 sequences are SEHNR and FQNEAQ (reference sequence). This CDR3 spans 16 amino acids. The V end was cut by 5 bases, the J end by 0 bases, with 17 bases between. The CDR3: CASSPWDSLSSYEQYF. In DNA form, the CDR3 reads TGTGCCAGCAGCCCGTGGGACTCCCTAAGCTCCTACGAGCAGTACTTC.